The 13 T cell receptor beta chains in this list originate from one sample, sequenced in a study of cytomegalovirus exposure and HLA in healthy donors. With 60 Vbeta and 13 Jbeta primers, the PCR was carried out. Sequencing was performed with immunoSEQ multiplex PCR; in TCRdb, only in-frame clones are kept and a portion is missing. The sample includes about 120,000 clones, over 75% of them seen just once. The sample was PBMCs. Every receptor here comes from a man aged 40-50 years in good health and CMV-seronegative.

The V gene is TRBV5-1, the J gene TRBJ2-1; perhaps TRBD2 as D (5 bases). The CDR3 is made up of 13 amino acids. CDR1 and CDR2 (germline): SGHRS, YFSETQ. The V gene lost 2 bases and the J gene lost 8 bases, with 11 bases spanning the gap. CDR3: CASSFGEEDEQFF. CDR3 sequence (DNA): TGCGCCAGCAGCTTCGGTGAGGAGGATGAGCAGTTCTTC.

The chain uses TRBV18 and TRBJ2-7; 8 bases are a match to TRBD2. CDR1 and CDR2 from the germline V gene are KGHSH and LQKENI. The CDR3 spans 12 residues. V was clipped by 4 bases and J by 9 bases; unmatched bases: 5. CDR3 sequence: CASSRAGGGQYF. The DNA for the CDR3 is TGTGCCAGCTCACGCGCGGGGGGCGGGCAGTACTTC.

V gene TRBV7-6 combines with J gene TRBJ1-6; 8 bases map to TRBD1. The CDR3 is 14 residues long. Germline assignment: CDR1 SGHVS and CDR2 FNYEAQ. The V gene end was trimmed by 3 bases and the J gene end by 10 bases; junction bases not matched to a gene: 5. The CDR3 protein is CASSFGGQGSPLHF. The DNA of the CDR3 is TGTGCCAGCAGCTTCGGCGGACAGGGCTCACCCCTCCACTTT. Full variable domain (missing parts from reference TRBV7-6 and TRBJ1-6): GAGVSQSPRYKVTKRGQDVALRCDPISGHVSLYWYRQALGQGPEFLTYFNYEAQQDKSGLPNDRFSAERPEGSISTLTIQRTEQRDSAMYRCASSFGGQGSPLHFGNGTRLTVT.

This clone was observed a few times. The rearrangement links TRBV10-3 to TRBJ2-7; 8 nucleotides line up with TRBD1. Germline V CDR1 and CDR2: ENHRY, SYGVKD. V lost 11 bases and J lost 6; bases outside the gene matches: 9. The CDR3 has 12 residues. The CDR3 is CASWGQAGEQYF. The DNA for the CDR3 is TGTGCCTCGTGGGGACAGGCAGGCGAGCAGTACTTC.

The rearrangement uses TRBV7-9 and TRBJ2-5; TRBD1 matches 8 bases. The CDR3 spans 15 residues. The V segment lost 5 bases and the J segment 5 bases; nucleotides outside the gene matches: 10. Germline CDR1 and CDR2: SEHNR and FQNEAQ (reference sequence). This chain's CDR3 is CASSHTRTGRETQYF. The CDR3 coding sequence is TGTGCCAGCAGCCACACCCGGACAGGGCGGGAGACCCAGTACTTC.

Of note for this clone: Other DNA sequences in this specimen translate into the identical CDR3. The genes are TRBV29-1 and TRBJ1-2, with 7 bases that match TRBD1. With 4 bases clipped from V and 4 bases from J, the junction kept 6 bases outside the gene matches. The CDR3 has 13 amino acids. Looked up from germline, CDR1 is SQVTM and CDR2 is ANQGSEA. DNA for the CDR3: TGCAGCGTTGGGACAGGAGTCTCCTATGGCTACACCTTC. Amino acid sequence: CSVGTGVSYGYTF.

The rearrangement links TRBV6-1 to TRBJ1-2; 11 positions match TRBD1. J was trimmed by 2 bases and V by 2 bases; bases with no gene match: 7. The germline gives CDR1 MNHNS, CDR2 SASEGT. CDR3 length: 17 amino acids. The CDR3 region has the DNA TGTGCCAGCAGTGAATTTGGACAGGGGGCGCCGAACTATGGCTACACCTTC. Translating it yields CASSEFGQGAPNYGYTF.

This clone has at least ten counts. This rearrangement joins TRBV4-1 to TRBJ1-1; D is unclear. V lost 3 bases to trimming and J lost 0 bases, with 5 bases between them. The CDR3 length is 13 residues. Germline V gene lookup returns CDR1 MGHRA and CDR2 YSYEKL. The CDR3 loop is CASSHPLNTEAFF. CDR3 sequence (DNA): TGCGCCAGCAGCCACCCGTTGAACACTGAAGCTTTCTTT.

The rearrangement uses TRBV10-3 and TRBJ1-2, with D uncertain. V shed 4 bases and J shed 3 bases, with 9 bases lying between them. The CDR3 consists of 13 residues. From germline, CDR1 is ENHRY and CDR2 SYGVKD. The DNA of the CDR3 is TGTGCCATCAGTGCAGAAGAGGACTATGGCTACACCTTC. Protein sequence: CAISAEEDYGYTF.

CDR3 coding DNA: TGTGCCAGCAGTGTTTCCTCCCGCAATGAGCAGTTCTTC. It codes for CASSVSSRNEQFF. The chain employs TRBV2 and TRBJ2-1; the D is unclear. Between the trimmed V and J ends, which lost 4 bases and 6 bases, there was a span of 10 bases. This CDR3 is 13 amino acids long. Germline V gene data show CDR1 as SNHLY and CDR2 as FYNNEI.

The chain uses TRBV6-6 and TRBJ2-7, with D tentatively TRBD2 (7 bases). CDR1 is MNHNY, CDR2 SVGAGI, per germline (reference sequence). This CDR3 comprises 14 residues. Between the trimmed V and J ends, which lost 7 bases and 2 bases, there was a span of 15 bases. DNA of the CDR3: TGTGCCAGCAATAAGGGGGGAGGGGCCTACGAGCAGTACTTC. Encoded protein: CASNKGGGAYEQYF.

The chain links TRBV27 to TRBJ2-5; 9 nucleotides line up with TRBD1. The ends lost 2 bases at V and 2 bases at J; junction bases unmatched: 3. Germline loops: CDR1 MNHEY, CDR2 SMNVEV (reference sequence). This CDR3 comprises 15 residues. The CDR3 nucleotides are TGTGCCAGCAGTTTACGAGGGACAGGGCAAGAGACCCAGTACTTC. As protein: CASSLRGTGQETQYF.

This clone occurred a few times. The chain recombines TRBV29-1 with TRBJ1-5; D may be TRBD1 (5 bases). CDR1 and CDR2 (germline): SQVTM, ANQGSEA. With 3 bases removed from V and 6 bases from J, the gap between germline ends came to 12 bases. The length of the CDR3 is 13 residues. The DNA for the CDR3 is TGCAGCGTTGATGGGGGGAGTGGTCAGCCCCAGCATTTT. It codes for CSVDGGSGQPQHF.